This entry is about one TCR beta chain. Libraries were prepared by immunoSEQ multiplex PCR; TCRdb keeps only in-frame clonotypes and omits some of them. The table shows under 200,000 clones, with more than 75% occurring only once. V trimming: 5 bases; J trimming: 8 bases; junction bases outside the gene matches: 4. The CDR3 has 15 residues. Germline V gives CDR1 SGHNT, CDR2 YYREEE (reference sequence). This sample stems from a study of T cell responses to AZD1222 COVID-19 vaccine. J is TRBJ2-1 and V is TRBV5-4; 16 positions agree with TRBD2. The sample consisted of peripheral blood, taken 28 days after the second AZD1222 dose. This clonotype originated in an adult who received the AZD1222 COVID-19 vaccine. The CDR3 bases are TGTGCCAGCAGTTCCGGGACTAGCGGGAGGGATGAGCAGTTCTTC. It translates to CASSSGTSGRDEQFF.